The rows below give T cell receptor beta chains drawn from one sample of a study of early stage breast cancer tumors. Produced via immunoSEQ multiplex PCR; TCRdb's table is partial and in-frame only. The sample holds under 14,000 clones, 70% to 80% seen once. The sequenced sample consisted of breast tumor tissue. The source of these receptors is a person aged 70 to 79 with breast cancer. Both conserved end residues are part of each CDR3. Each record gives: clone size, J gene, D gene, CDR3 length, V gene, CDR3 protein, CDR3 DNA. D genes are given only for firm matches. Some rows have no size entry. The others give once, few or many, or a class for an expanded clone.

abundance: .
j_gene: TRBJ1-3
d_gene: .
len: 14
v_gene: TRBV4-3
CDR3aa: CASSLSGVGNTIYF
CDR3nt: TGCGCCAGCAGCCTTTCGGGGGTTGGAAACACCATATATTTT

abundance: .
j_gene: TRBJ2-4
d_gene: .
len: 16
v_gene: TRBV19
CDR3aa: CASSYSGVTKNDIQYF
CDR3nt: TGTGCCAGTAGTTATTCAGGGGTAACCAAAAACGACATTCAGTACTTC

abundance: .
j_gene: TRBJ1-2
d_gene: .
len: 13
v_gene: TRBV11-2
CDR3aa: CASSLDPSGGYTF
CDR3nt: TGTGCCAGCAGCTTAGATCCCTCGGGTGGCTACACCTTC

abundance: .
j_gene: TRBJ1-4
d_gene: .
len: 14
v_gene: TRBV19
CDR3aa: CASRSGGANEKLFF
CDR3nt: TGTGCCAGTAGATCGGGAGGGGCTAATGAAAAACTGTTTTTT

abundance: .
j_gene: TRBJ2-3
d_gene: .
len: 14
v_gene: TRBV19
CDR3aa: CASSPVVGADTQYF
CDR3nt: TGTGCCAGTAGTCCAGTGGTGGGCGCAGATACGCAGTATTTT

abundance: few
j_gene: TRBJ1-5
d_gene: TRBD1
len: 14
v_gene: TRBV30
CDR3aa: CAWAPGGSGQPQHF
CDR3nt: TGTGCCTGGGCCCCAGGGGGGTCCGGGCAGCCCCAGCATTTT

abundance: .
j_gene: TRBJ2-3
d_gene: TRBD2
len: 13
v_gene: TRBV7-7
CDR3aa: CASSEAGEGTQYF
CDR3nt: TGTGCTAGCAGCGAAGCCGGGGAGGGCACGCAGTATTTT

abundance: few
j_gene: TRBJ2-3
d_gene: .
len: 13
v_gene: TRBV10-1
CDR3aa: CASSEFYTDTQYF
CDR3nt: TGCGCCAGCAGTGAGTTTTACACAGATACGCAGTATTTT

abundance: .
j_gene: TRBJ2-7
d_gene: .
len: 15
v_gene: TRBV12-2
CDR3aa: CASRSPLRGIGEQYF
CDR3nt: TGTGCAAGTCGCTCCCCCCTCCGGGGAATAGGGGAGCAGTACTTC

abundance: .
j_gene: TRBJ1-2
d_gene: TRBD1
len: 13
v_gene: TRBV6-6
CDR3aa: CAIRDRGDYGYTF
CDR3nt: TGTGCCATCCGGGACAGGGGGGACTATGGCTACACCTTC

abundance: .
j_gene: TRBJ1-2
d_gene: TRBD1
len: 17
v_gene: TRBV25-1
CDR3aa: CASSAINPGQGLGGYTF
CDR3nt: TGTGCCAGCAGTGCCATAAACCCGGGACAGGGGTTGGGAGGCTACACCTTC

abundance: .
j_gene: TRBJ2-1
d_gene: .
len: 16
v_gene: TRBV29-1
CDR3aa: CSVPSRVMSSYNEQFF
CDR3nt: TGCAGCGTTCCCTCAAGAGTGATGAGCTCCTACAATGAGCAGTTCTTC

abundance: once
j_gene: TRBJ1-5
d_gene: .
len: 15
v_gene: TRBV10-3
CDR3aa: CAISNDRISNQPQHF
CDR3nt: TGTGCCATCAGCAACGACAGGATTAGCAATCAGCCCCAGCATTTT

abundance: .
j_gene: TRBJ1-1
d_gene: .
len: 13
v_gene: TRBV5-6
CDR3aa: CASSSGTSVGAFF
CDR3nt: TGTGCCAGCAGTTCCGGGACAAGTGTTGGAGCTTTCTTT

abundance: few
j_gene: TRBJ2-2
d_gene: .
len: 13
v_gene: TRBV6-6
CDR3aa: CASRLQGTGELFF
CDR3nt: TGTGCCAGCAGGCTACAGGGAACCGGGGAGCTGTTTTTT

abundance: .
j_gene: TRBJ2-5
d_gene: TRBD1
len: 15
v_gene: TRBV11-2
CDR3aa: CASSYLGQNEETQYF
CDR3nt: TGTGCCAGCAGCTATTTGGGACAGAACGAAGAGACCCAGTACTTC

abundance: .
j_gene: TRBJ2-7
d_gene: TRBD2
len: 15
v_gene: TRBV6-4
CDR3aa: CASSVASGGGYEQYF
CDR3nt: TGTGCCAGCAGTGTCGCTAGCGGGGGGGGCTACGAGCAGTACTTC